This T cell receptor (beta chain) originates from a study of shared clonotypes between healthy human individuals. Measured with immunoSEQ multiplex PCR; TCRdb has only the in-frame clones, and not every one. The top ten hold about 1.5% of the sample, which has around 940,000 clones, approximately 76% seen once. The CDR3 length is 14 residues. J was trimmed by 3 bases and V by 0 bases; bases with no gene match: 3. Germline CDR1 reads SGHNT; CDR2 reads YYREEE (reference sequence). The source is a man aged 18 to 30 in good health. The sample taken for sequencing was memory CD4+ T cells sorted from blood. Indicated subset: CD45RA-negative fraction. The chain combines TRBV5-4 with TRBJ2-7; 7 bases map to TRBD1. CDR3 DNA: TGTGCCAGCAGCTTGGAGGGACAGAGCTACGAGCAGTACTTC. Amino acid sequence: CASSLEGQSYEQYF.